This TCR beta chain was sequenced during a study of patients and donors after allogeneic stem cell transplantation. TCRdb used MiXCR to reprocess the RT-PCR reads, holding one entry per CDR3 protein. Of about 160,000 distinct CDR3 sequences in the sample, about two fifths were seen once. CDR1 and CDR2 from the germline V gene are LGHNA and YSLEER. The CDR3 contains 12 residues. V was pared by 3 bases and J by 8 bases, with 9 bases between. The TCR comes from a human donor who was either an allogeneic HSCT recipient or a stem cell or donor lymphocyte infusion donor (not recorded which). It is not recorded whose cells these are; they may come from a transplant donor. The sequenced sample consisted of blood, either unsorted or a sorted T cell fraction (not recorded which). The genes are TRBV4-3 and TRBJ2-3, with a weak D call TRBD2 (5 bases). The CDR3 DNA sequence: TGCGCCAGCAGCCACAGCCGGGGTACGCAGTATTTT. Translation: CASSHSRGTQYF.